This note documents a single T cell receptor beta chain sequence. This entry comes from a study of PD-L1 blockade in urothelial cancer. The time point: pretreatment peripheral blood. Urothelial carcinoma in patients was locally advanced or metastatic. Profiled with immunoSEQ multiplex PCR; TCRdb holds only in-frame clones, not every one. The sample contains about 70,000 clones, roughly 90% of which appear only once. The starting material was PBMCs, obtained around atezolizumab (anti-PD-L1) treatment. The receptor's source is a man in his sixties or seventies with urothelial cancer.

The CDR3 protein is CASSTGQVLSGNTIYF. Written as DNA, the CDR3 is TGTGCCAGTAGTACCGGACAGGTGCTCTCTGGAAACACCATATATTTT. V and J are TRBV19 and TRBJ1-3; 7 bases fit TRBD1. CDR1 is LNHDA and CDR2 is SQIVND in the germline V gene (reference sequence). CDR3 length: 16 amino acids. The V gene end was trimmed by 4 bases and the J gene end by 0 bases; junction bases not matched to a gene: 6.